This record looks at one T cell receptor (beta chain) sequence and its context. There are 16 residues in the CDR3. V was trimmed by 3 bases and J by 3 bases, leaving 15 bases between them. Germline V lookup: CDR1 LGHNA, CDR2 YNFKEQ. Data came from immunoSEQ multiplex PCR; TCRdb stores just in-frame clones and leaves some out. The sample lists under 45,000 clones; approximately 94% were seen once. The sample belongs to a study of T cell changes during pregnancy in multiple sclerosis. Specimen: CD4+ T cells from peripheral blood mononuclear cells, collected after pregnancy. V and J are TRBV4-2 and TRBJ1-3; D is ambiguous. This receptor was taken from a female donor with multiple sclerosis, enrolled in a pregnancy study. The CDR3 bases are TGTGCCAGCAGCCAGCACAACAGAGACCGTGGAAACACCATATATTTT. Translation gives CASSQHNRDRGNTIYF.